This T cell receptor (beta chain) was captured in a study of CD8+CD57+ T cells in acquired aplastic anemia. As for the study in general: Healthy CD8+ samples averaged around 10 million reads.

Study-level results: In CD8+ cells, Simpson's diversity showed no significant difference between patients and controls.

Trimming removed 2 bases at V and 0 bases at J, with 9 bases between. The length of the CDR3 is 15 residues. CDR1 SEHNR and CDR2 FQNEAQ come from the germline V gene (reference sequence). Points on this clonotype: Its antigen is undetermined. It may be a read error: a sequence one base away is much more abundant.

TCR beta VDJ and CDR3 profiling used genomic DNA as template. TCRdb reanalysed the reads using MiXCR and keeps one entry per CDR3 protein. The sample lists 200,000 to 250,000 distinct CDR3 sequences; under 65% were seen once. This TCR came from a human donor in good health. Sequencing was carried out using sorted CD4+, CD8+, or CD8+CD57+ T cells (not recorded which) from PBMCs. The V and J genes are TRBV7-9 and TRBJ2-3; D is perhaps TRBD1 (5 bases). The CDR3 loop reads CASSLRTLSTDTQYF. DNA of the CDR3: TGTGCCAGCAGCTTACGGACACTTAGCACAGATACGCAGTATTTT.